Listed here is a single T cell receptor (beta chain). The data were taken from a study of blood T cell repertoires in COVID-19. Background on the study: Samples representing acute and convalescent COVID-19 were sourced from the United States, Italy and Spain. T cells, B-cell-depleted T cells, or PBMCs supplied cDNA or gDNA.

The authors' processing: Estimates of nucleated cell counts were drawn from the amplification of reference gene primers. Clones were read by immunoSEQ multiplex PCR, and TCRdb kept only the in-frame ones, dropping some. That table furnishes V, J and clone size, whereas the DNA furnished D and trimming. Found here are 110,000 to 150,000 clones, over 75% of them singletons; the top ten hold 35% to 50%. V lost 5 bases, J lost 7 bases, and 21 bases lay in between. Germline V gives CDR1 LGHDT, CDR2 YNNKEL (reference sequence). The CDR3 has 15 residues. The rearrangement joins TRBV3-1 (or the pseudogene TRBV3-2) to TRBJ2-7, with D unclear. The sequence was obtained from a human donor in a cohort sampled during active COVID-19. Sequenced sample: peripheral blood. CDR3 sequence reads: CASSSVSVRRWEQYF. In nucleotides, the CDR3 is TGTGCCAGCAGCTCCGTCAGCGTAAGGCGGTGGGAGCAGTACTTC.